The 9 T cell receptor beta chains listed next were all sequenced from one sample in a study of cytomegalovirus exposure and HLA in healthy donors. The PCR had 60 Vbeta and 13 Jbeta primers. Using immunoSEQ multiplex PCR, the repertoire was profiled, and TCRdb retains in-frame clones only, with some absent. The sample includes 130,000 to 150,000 clones, about 78% of them seen just once. The source material was PBMCs. The source is a male donor in good health and CMV-seronegative.

The V call is TRBV4-2, the J call TRBJ2-4; 10 nucleotides line up with TRBD2. The V gene's germline CDR1 is LGHNA and CDR2 YNFKEQ. The CDR3 extends over 17 amino acids. V dropped 0 bases and J dropped 3; count of bases not matched to a gene: 5. The CDR3 protein is CASSQETSGGVKNIQYF. CDR3 bases: TGTGCCAGCAGCCAAGAAACCAGCGGGGGGGTCAAAAACATTCAGTACTTC.

This clone was found once. The rearrangement uses TRBV10-3 and TRBJ1-4; 8 nucleotides line up with TRBD1. V dropped 2 bases and J dropped 7; count of bases not matched to a gene: 3. Germline V gives CDR1 ENHRY, CDR2 SYGVKD. This CDR3 contains 14 residues. The CDR3 spells CAISERQGFEKLFF. In nucleotides, the CDR3 is TGTGCCATCAGTGAGCGACAGGGGTTTGAAAAACTGTTTTTT.

This clone was seen only a few times. V and J are TRBV11-2 and TRBJ2-7; 7 nucleotides agree with TRBD2. CDR3 length equals 14 residues. CDR1 and CDR2 (germline): SGHAT, FQNNGV. Germline trimming cut 6 bases from V and 4 bases from J; bases unmatched to any gene: 9. This CDR3 is CASSRGEVGYEQYF. As DNA, the CDR3 is TGTGCCAGCAGTCGGGGGGAGGTAGGTTACGAGCAGTACTTC.

This chain links TRBV7-2 with TRBJ2-1; 13 positions agree with TRBD2. Trimming took 4 bases from V and 1 from J; bases not matched to a gene: 4. The germline gives CDR1 SGHTA, CDR2 FQGNSA. This CDR3 spans 17 amino acids. The CDR3, as DNA: TGTGCCAGCAGCTACGGACTAGCGGGAGTTTCCTACAATGAGCAGTTCTTC. This gives the protein CASSYGLAGVSYNEQFF.

This clone has only a few counts. V and J are TRBV2 and TRBJ2-7, with a tentative D call TRBD1 (5 bases). The V end lost 6 bases, the J end lost 4 bases, and 10 bases lay between the germline ends. The CDR3 runs to 12 residues. The germline CDR1 and CDR2 sequences are SNHLY and FYNNEI. DNA of the CDR3: TGTGCCAGCAGGTCAGACAGTTACGAGCAGTACTTC. Encoded protein: CASRSDSYEQYF.

The chain has TRBV6-1 and TRBJ1-2; D is undetermined. Germline CDR1 MNHNS, CDR2 SASEGT. This CDR3 spans 12 amino acids. V lost 5 bases, J lost 8 bases, and 12 bases lay in between. The CDR3 DNA reads TGTGCCAGCAGTTCTCCGGGATCCGGCTACACCTTC. It yields the protein CASSSPGSGYTF.

V and J are TRBV29-1 and TRBJ2-5; 7 bases agree with TRBD1. CDR3 size: 15 residues. The germline V gene has CDR1 SQVTM and CDR2 ANQGSEA. Unmatched junction bases numbered 13, after V lost 5 bases and J lost 4 bases. The CDR3 loop reads CSVSFGAGGRETQYF. The CDR3 DNA follows: TGCAGCGTTTCCTTTGGAGCAGGGGGACGAGAGACCCAGTACTTC. Combining the CDR3 with reference TRBV29-1 and TRBJ2-5 gives the whole variable domain SAVISQKPSRDICQRGTSLTIQCQVDSQVTMMFWYRQQPGQSLTLIATANQGSEATYESGFVIDKFPISRPNLTFSTLTVSNMSPEDSSIYLCSVSFGAGGRETQYFGPGTRLLVL.

The J gene is TRBJ2-6, the V gene TRBV9, with 9 bases identical to TRBD1. Germline assignment: CDR1 SGDLS and CDR2 YYNGEE. This CDR3 is built from 20 residues. The ends lost 3 bases at V and 2 bases at J; junction bases unmatched: 15. CDR3 DNA sequence: TGTGCCAGCAGCGCAAGAAGTCCGGGACAGGGAATTCCTGGGGCCAACGTCCTGACTTTC. Translation gives CASSARSPGQGIPGANVLTF.

V usage is TRBV9 and J usage is TRBJ2-1, with D possibly matching TRBD1 (5 bases). Trimming took 2 bases from V and 6 from J, leaving 21 bases between them. The CDR3 is made up of 17 amino acids. Germline V gives CDR1 SGDLS, CDR2 YYNGEE. CDR3 bases: TGTGCCAGCAGCGTTAACCTCAGGGAACCCAGTTCCAATGAGCAGTTCTTC. This translates into CASSVNLREPSSNEQFF.